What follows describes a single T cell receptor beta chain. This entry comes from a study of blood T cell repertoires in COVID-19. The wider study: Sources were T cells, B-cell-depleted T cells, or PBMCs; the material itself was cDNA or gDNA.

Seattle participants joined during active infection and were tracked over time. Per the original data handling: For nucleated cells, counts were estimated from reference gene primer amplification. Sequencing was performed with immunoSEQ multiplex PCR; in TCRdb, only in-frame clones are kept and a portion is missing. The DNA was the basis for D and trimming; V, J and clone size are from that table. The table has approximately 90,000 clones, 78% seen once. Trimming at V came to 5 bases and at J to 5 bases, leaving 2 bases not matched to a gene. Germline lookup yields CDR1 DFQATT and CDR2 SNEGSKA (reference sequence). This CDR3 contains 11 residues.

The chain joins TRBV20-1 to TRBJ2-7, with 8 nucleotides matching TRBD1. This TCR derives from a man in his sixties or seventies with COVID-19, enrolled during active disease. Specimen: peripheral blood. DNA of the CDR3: TGCAGTGCTCAGGGGGCCAACGAGCAGTACTTC. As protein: CSAQGANEQYF.